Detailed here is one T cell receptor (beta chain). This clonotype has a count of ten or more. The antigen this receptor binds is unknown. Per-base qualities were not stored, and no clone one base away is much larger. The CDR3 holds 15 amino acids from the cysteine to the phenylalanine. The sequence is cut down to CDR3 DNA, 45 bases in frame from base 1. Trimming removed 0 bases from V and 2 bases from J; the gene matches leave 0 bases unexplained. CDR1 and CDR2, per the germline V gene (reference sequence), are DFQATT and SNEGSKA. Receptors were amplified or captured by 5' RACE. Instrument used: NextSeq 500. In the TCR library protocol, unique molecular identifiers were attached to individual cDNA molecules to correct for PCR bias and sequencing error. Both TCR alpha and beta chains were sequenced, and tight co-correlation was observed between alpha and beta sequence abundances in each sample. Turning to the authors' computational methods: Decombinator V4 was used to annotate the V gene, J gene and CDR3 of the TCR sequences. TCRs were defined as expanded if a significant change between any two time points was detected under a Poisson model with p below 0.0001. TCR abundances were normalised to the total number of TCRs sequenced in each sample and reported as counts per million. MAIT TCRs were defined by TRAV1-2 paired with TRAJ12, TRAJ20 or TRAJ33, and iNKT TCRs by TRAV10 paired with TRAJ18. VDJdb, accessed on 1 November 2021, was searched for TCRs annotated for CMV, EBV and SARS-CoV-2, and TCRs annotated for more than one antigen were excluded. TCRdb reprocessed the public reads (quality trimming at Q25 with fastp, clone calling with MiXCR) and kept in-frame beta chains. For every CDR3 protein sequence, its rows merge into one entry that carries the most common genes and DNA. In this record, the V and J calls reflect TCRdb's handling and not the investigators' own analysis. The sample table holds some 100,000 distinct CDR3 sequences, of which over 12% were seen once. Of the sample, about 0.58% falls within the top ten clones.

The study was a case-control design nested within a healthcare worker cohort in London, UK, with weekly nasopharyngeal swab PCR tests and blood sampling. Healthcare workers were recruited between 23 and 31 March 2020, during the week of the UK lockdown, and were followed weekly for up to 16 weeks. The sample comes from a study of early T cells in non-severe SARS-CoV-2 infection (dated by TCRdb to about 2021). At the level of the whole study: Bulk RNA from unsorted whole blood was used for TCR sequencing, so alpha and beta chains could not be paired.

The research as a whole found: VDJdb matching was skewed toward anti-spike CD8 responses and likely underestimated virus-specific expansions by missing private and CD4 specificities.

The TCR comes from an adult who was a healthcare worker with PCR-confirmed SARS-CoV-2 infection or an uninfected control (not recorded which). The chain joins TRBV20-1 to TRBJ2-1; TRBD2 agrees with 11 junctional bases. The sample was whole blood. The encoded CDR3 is CSARDSGGAYNEQFF. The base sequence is TGCAGTGCTAGAGATAGCGGGGGGGCCTACAATGAGCAGTTCTTC.